This TCR beta chain emerged from a study of T cells in Graves' hyperthyroidism and ophthalmopathy. In the study overall: It was at initial diagnosis, before any treatment, that peripheral blood was collected.

Using RNA transcripts as the source, TCR beta CDR3 regions were amplified. Using the HTBI primer set, a first-round RT-PCR was run on the TCR CDR3. A single record per CDR3 protein comes from TCRdb applying MiXCR to the multiplex PCR reads. The data show hundreds of thousands of distinct CDR3 sequences, with roughly 15% seen just once and 9.5% to 13% held by the top ten. The germline gives CDR1 SGHRS, CDR2 YFSETQ. Termini included, the CDR3 measures 21 amino acids. For Graves' hyperthyroidism to be stable, ophthalmopathy could not progress within 18 months. This clonotype occurred a few times. The DNA is omitted, as the CDR3 cannot be located on it reliably, and the CDR3 follows TCRdb's listing.

The sample comprised blood. The chain employs TRBV5-1 and TRBJ2-7; the tabulated D call, TRBD1, remains unverified against the DNA. This TCR was sampled from a woman between 18 and 30 years old with Graves' hyperthyroidism. CDR3 sequence: CASSFYICSAHPGIQAYEQYF.